Below, 30 T cell receptor beta chains from the same sample are listed, as sequenced in a study of Graves' ophthalmopathy and Graves' hyperthyroidism (dated by TCRdb to 2017 to 2018). Sequencing took place on an Illumina HiSeq 2000. For repertoire sequencing, TCR beta CDR3 regions were amplified from RNA transcripts. A first-round RT-PCR used HTBI primers with the Qiagen OneStep RT-PCR kit, followed by a second-round multiplex PCR, size selection and purification. TCRdb reanalyzed the raw reads on its own, using fastp at Q25 for trimming and MiXCR for clone calling, and kept in-frame beta chains. Identical CDR3 protein sequences are pooled into one entry, listed with their most common genes and DNA. A total of around 660,000 distinct CDR3 sequences appear in this sample, more than 40% of them only once. The ten top clones hold over 2.5% of the sample. The sequencing sample was made of peripheral blood. These receptors were obtained from an adult man with Graves' ophthalmopathy.

With respect to this clonotype: A much larger clone lies one base from this, so it may be a read error. V gene TRBV5-5 combines with J gene TRBJ1-2; no reliable D call. The V end lost 7 bases, the J end lost 8 bases, and 15 bases lay between the germline ends. The CDR3 has 12 residues. Germline CDR1 is SGHKS and CDR2 is YYEKEE (reference sequence). The CDR3 DNA follows: TGTGCCAGCGGCCAAAATCTCGGGGGCTACACCTTC. Amino acid sequence: CASGQNLGGYTF.

The chain employs TRBV7-9 and TRBJ2-3; 10 bases agree with TRBD1. The germline CDR1 and CDR2 sequences are SEHNR and FQNEAQ (reference sequence). CDR3 length: 14 residues. V shed 4 bases and J 5 bases; nucleotides not matched to a gene: 3. As DNA, the CDR3 is TGTGCCAGCAGCTGGACAGGGGGTAAAGATACGCAGTATTTT. It is translated as CASSWTGGKDTQYF.

This clonotype appeared a few times. The genes are TRBV7-9 and TRBJ2-2, with 13 bases aligning to TRBD2. Germline V gene lookup returns CDR1 SEHNR and CDR2 FQNEAQ (reference sequence). The CDR3 totals 16 residues. V shed 5 bases, J shed 6 bases, and the junction held 6 bases outside the gene matches. The CDR3 sequence: CASSATLAGGPGELFF. In DNA form, the CDR3 reads TGTGCCAGCAGCGCCACACTAGCGGGAGGGCCCGGGGAGCTGTTTTTT.

This clonotype was seen ten or more times. J is TRBJ1-2 and V is TRBV19; D is ambiguous. The V end was cut by 6 bases, the J end by 4 bases, with 6 bases between. Germline lookup yields CDR1 LNHDA and CDR2 SQIVND (reference sequence). The CDR3 has 11 amino acids. CDR3 in DNA: TGTGCCAGTAGACAAAGCTATGGCTACACCTTC. Protein sequence: CASRQSYGYTF.

The chain joins TRBV7-2 to TRBJ2-7; the D gene is possibly TRBD2 (7 bases). From germline, CDR1 is SGHTA and CDR2 FQGNSA. V was trimmed by 2 bases and J by 5 bases, leaving 28 bases between them. The CDR3 has 19 residues. CDR3 in amino acids: CASSLWVGGLATGSNEQYF. The CDR3, as DNA: TGTGCCAGCAGCTTATGGGTCGGGGGGCTCGCGACTGGGTCAAACGAGCAGTACTTC.

This clonotype was seen many times. The chain employs TRBV10-3 and TRBJ1-5, with D unresolved. Germline CDR1 and CDR2: ENHRY and SYGVKD. V shed 0 bases and J shed 4 bases, with 7 bases lying between them. This CDR3 region has 14 residues. DNA of the CDR3: TGTGCCATCAGTGAGTCGGAAGCGAATCAGCCCCAGCATTTT. Amino acid sequence: CAISESEANQPQHF.

V gene TRBV5-5 combines with J gene TRBJ1-1; D is unclear. CDR3 length equals 16 residues. Germline assignment: CDR1 SGHKS and CDR2 YYEKEE (reference sequence). Trimming took 1 base from V and 5 from J, leaving 18 bases between them. The CDR3 loop is CASSLLQDPATTEAFF. The CDR3 coding sequence is TGTGCCAGCAGCTTGTTGCAGGACCCGGCAACAACTGAAGCTTTCTTT. The full variable domain, completed using reference TRBV5-5 and TRBJ1-1, is DAGVTQSPTHLIKTRGQQVTLRCSPISGHKSVSWYQQVLGQGPQFIFQYYEKEERGRGNFPDRFSARQFPNYSSELNVNALLLGDSALYLCASSLLQDPATTEAFFGQGTRLTVV.

This clonotype showed up just a few times. For the CDR3, the DNA is TGCGCCAGCAGCTGGGACAGGGGGCATCAGCCCCAGCATTTT. Translating it yields CASSWDRGHQPQHF. The rearrangement joins TRBV5-1 to TRBJ1-5, with TRBD1 identical over 12 bases. The trim removed 3 bases at V and 5 bases at J, leaving 0 bases unmatched. The CDR3 extends over 14 amino acids. Germline V gene sequence: CDR1 SGHRS, CDR2 YFSETQ.

In this sample, this clonotype turned up a few times. The gene calls are TRBV20-1 and TRBJ2-7; perhaps TRBD2 as D (7 bases). This CDR3 contains 15 residues. Germline-derived CDR1 and CDR2 are DFQATT and SNEGSKA (reference sequence). V was cut by 0 bases and J by 3 bases, with 15 bases left in between. CDR3 nucleotide sequence: TGCAGTGCTAGAGACCCGGGGGCGGGGGACTACGAGCAGTACTTC. It is translated as CSARDPGAGDYEQYF.

The rearrangement joins TRBV24-1 to TRBJ2-5; D is possibly TRBD1 (6 bases). TRBJ2-1 matches the DNA end more closely, so the J call is doubtful. The length of the CDR3 is 15 residues. Germline assignment: CDR1 KGHDR and CDR2 SFDVKD. Here the CDR3 DNA reads TGTGCCACCAGTCCCGGACAGTTCCCGTACAATGAGCAGTTCTTC. Protein product: CATSPGQFPYNEQFF.

This clonotype occurred many times. V usage is TRBV24-1 and J usage is TRBJ1-5; possible D gene TRBD1, 5 bases. The CDR3 runs 14 residues. V was cut by 5 bases and J by 6 bases, with 13 bases left in between. The V gene's germline CDR1 is KGHDR and CDR2 SFDVKD. The CDR3 protein is CATSGSGLGQPQHF. The CDR3 DNA reads as TGTGCCACCAGTGGCTCAGGGCTTGGTCAGCCCCAGCATTTT.

V usage is TRBV11-2 and J usage is TRBJ1-1, with a tentative D call TRBD1 (5 bases). The length of the CDR3 is 14 residues. The germline V gene encodes CDR1 SGHAT and CDR2 FQNNGV. V was shortened by 6 bases and J by 7 bases, with 18 bases between the two germline ends. CDR3 sequence: CASSYSRDVLEAFF. CDR3 sequence (DNA): TGTGCCAGCAGTTACTCGAGGGACGTACTTGAAGCTTTCTTT.

The chain couples TRBV4-3 to TRBJ2-7, with 10 bases that match TRBD1. CDR1 and CDR2 (germline): LGHNA, YSLEER. V lost 2 bases to trimming and J lost 4 bases; unmatched junction nucleotides: 5. This CDR3 comprises 15 residues. CDR3 DNA sequence: TGCGCCAGCAGCCAACTCGGGACAGGGGAATACGAGCAGTACTTC. This gives the protein CASSQLGTGEYEQYF.

This clonotype was seen ten or more times. The chain couples TRBV24-1 to TRBJ2-2, with 10 bases aligning to TRBD2. The V gene end was trimmed by 2 bases and the J gene end by 1 base; junction bases not matched to a gene: 3. Germline values: CDR1 KGHDR, CDR2 SFDVKD. The CDR3 length is 17 residues. The DNA for the CDR3 is TGTGCCACCAGTGATTCCGGGACTAGCGTGAACACCGGGGAGCTGTTTTTT. Translation: CATSDSGTSVNTGELFF.

This clonotype was picked up many times. The chain is built from TRBV7-6 and TRBJ2-2; no firm D call. V was trimmed by 3 bases and J by 8 bases, leaving 7 bases between them. The CDR3 spans 12 residues. CDR1 is SGHVS, CDR2 FNYEAQ, per germline. The CDR3 is CASSLIPGELFF. For the CDR3, the DNA is TGTGCCAGCAGCTTGATCCCGGGGGAGCTGTTTTTT. The whole variable domain, remainder taken from reference TRBV7-6 and TRBJ2-2, is GAGVSQSPRYKVTKRGQDVALRCDPISGHVSLYWYRQALGQGPEFLTYFNYEAQQDKSGLPNDRFSAERPEGSISTLTIQRTEQRDSAMYRCASSLIPGELFFGEGSRLTVL.

This clonotype was detected many times. One junction end does not reproduce the germline sequence, and a read error may be involved. The chain carries TRBV24-1 and TRBJ1-2; D is ambiguous. The CDR3 contains 13 residues. Germline V gene sequence: CDR1 KGHDR, CDR2 SFDVKD. The DNA of the CDR3 is TGTGCCACCAGTCGCTCTGAAGGGTATGGCTACGCCTTC. It codes for CATSRSEGYGYAF.

This clonotype was counted ten times or more. V usage is TRBV9 and J usage is TRBJ2-6; TRBD2 might be the D (6 bases). Germline CDR1 is SGDLS and CDR2 is YYNGEE. The CDR3 consists of 15 residues. The V and J ends lost 4 bases and 2 bases respectively, with 10 bases between them. Here the CDR3 DNA reads TGTGCCAGCAGCCCCCGGGGGACTGGGGCCAACGTCCTGACTTTC. It codes for CASSPRGTGANVLTF.

Notes on this clonotype: One end of the junction varies from germline; a read error may be responsible. The chain has TRBV11-2 and TRBJ2-7; tentatively, D is TRBD2 (5 bases). The CDR3 has 13 residues. Germline V CDR1 and CDR2: SGHAT, FQNNGV. The CDR3 reads CAGSLIASYEQYF. The CDR3 bases are TGTGCCGGCAGCTTAATAGCGTCCTACGAGCAGTACTTC. Supplemented by reference TRBV11-2 and TRBJ2-7, the full variable domain reads EAGVAQSPRYKIIEKRQSVAFWCNPISGHATLYWYQQILGQGPKLLIQFQNNGVVDDSQLPKDRFSAERLKGVDSTLKIQPAKLEDSAVYLCAGSLIASYEQYFGPGTRLTVT.

Regarding this clonotype: With only one base between it and a far larger clone, this is likely a read error. The V call is TRBV12-3 or TRBV12-4, the J call TRBJ2-7; no reliable D call. CDR3 length equals 12 residues. The CDR3 nucleotides are TGTGCCGGCAGTTTCGGACCTTACGAGCAGTACTTC. It yields the protein CAGSFGPYEQYF.

This chain connects TRBV4-3 to TRBJ2-7; tentatively, D is TRBD1 (5 bases). The V end was cut by 2 bases, the J end by 3 bases, with 8 bases between. Germline V gene lookup returns CDR1 LGHNA and CDR2 YSLEER. This CDR3 contains 13 residues. CDR3 loop: CASSQYQGYEQYF. In nucleotides, the CDR3 is TGCGCCAGCAGCCAATACCAGGGCTACGAGCAGTACTTC.

The rearrangement links TRBV7-9 to TRBJ2-5; D is unresolved. The CDR3 is made up of 13 amino acids. Germline V gene data show CDR1 as SEHNR and CDR2 as FQNEAQ (reference sequence). The V end lost 5 bases, the J end lost 1 base, and 8 bases lay between the germline ends. CDR3 protein: CASSLPTQETQYF. CDR3 DNA sequence: TGTGCCAGCAGCCTACCGACCCAAGAGACCCAGTACTTC.

Comment on this clonotype: A much more abundant neighbour one base away suggests this may be a read error. The chain uses TRBV2 and TRBJ2-5; the D gene is possibly TRBD1 (6 bases). CDR1 and CDR2 from the germline V gene are SNHLY and FYNNEI. The CDR3 covers 15 residues. The CDR3 protein is CASSEAQTGQEAQYF. The CDR3 bases are TGTGCCAGCAGTGAAGCTCAGACAGGACAAGAGGCCCAGTACTTC. Combining the CDR3 with reference TRBV2 and TRBJ2-5 gives the whole variable domain EPEVTQTPSHQVTQMGQEVILRCVPISNHLYFYWYRQILGQKVEFLVSFYNNEISEKSEIFDDQFSVERPDGSNFTLKIRSTKLEDSAMYFCASSEAQTGQEAQYFGPGTRLLVL.

In this sample, this clonotype turned up many times. The rearrangement links TRBV10-3 to TRBJ1-3; D is unclear. CDR1 is ENHRY, CDR2 SYGVKD, per germline. The CDR3 runs 14 residues. V was cut by 1 base and J by 0 bases, with 4 bases left in between. CDR3 in DNA: TGTGCCATCAGTGAGTTAGGCTCTGGAAACACCATATATTTT. Its translation: CAISELGSGNTIYF.

About this clonotype itself: It may be a read error: a sequence one base away is much more abundant. The CDR3 does not end in the conserved phenylalanine or tryptophan, so this is likely a read error. This chain's CDR3 is CASSLGDRGFYEQYL. For the CDR3, the DNA is TGTGCCAGCAGCTTAGGGGACAGGGGGTTTTACGAGCAGTACCTC. V and J are TRBV7-9 and TRBJ2-7; 11 bases map to TRBD1. Per the germline V gene, CDR1 is SEHNR and CDR2 is FQNEAQ (reference sequence). The CDR3 contains 15 residues. Unmatched junction bases numbered 3, after V lost 1 base and J lost 4 bases.

This chain links TRBV25-1 with TRBJ1-4; D not resolved. Trimming left V 8 bases short and J 8 bases short, with 18 bases between. CDR1 MGHDK and CDR2 SYGVNS come from the germline V gene. This CDR3 spans 14 amino acids. Written as DNA, the CDR3 is TGTGCCAGCTCACCAGAAAATTTTGGCGAAAAACTGTTTTTT. Its protein is CASSPENFGEKLFF.

To note about this clonotype: A junction end diverges from the germline sequence, so it may reflect a read error. This chain's CDR3 is CSARDRREHEQYF. CDR3 DNA sequence: TGCAGCGCTAGAGATCGCAGGGAGCACGAGCAGTACTTC. The chain combines TRBV20-1 with TRBJ2-7; tentatively, D is TRBD1 or TRBD2 (5 bases each). The CDR3 is 13 residues long. The germline CDR1 and CDR2 sequences are DFQATT and SNEGSKA (reference sequence).

This clonotype has only one observation. A single base separates this from a much larger clone, so it may be a read error. V gene TRBV25-1 combines with J gene TRBJ1-1; D remains ambiguous. The CDR3 spans 13 residues. Deletions cut 4 bases from V and 1 base from J, with 7 bases between. Germline loops: CDR1 MGHDK, CDR2 SYGVNS. CDR3 nucleotide sequence: TGTGCCAGCAGTGCCGGGCCGAACACTGAAGCTTTCTTT. Encoded protein: CASSAGPNTEAFF.

Turning to this clonotype: Germline is not matched at one junction end, which may reflect a read error. The DNA of the CDR3 is TGTGCTAGCAACACAGGGGGCTACGAGCAGTACTTC. This codes for CASNTGGYEQYF. The V call is TRBV2, the J call TRBJ2-7, with 8 bases matching TRBD1. This CDR3 comprises 12 residues. In germline, CDR1 is SNHLY, CDR2 FYNNEI.

The gene calls are TRBV5-1 and TRBJ1-1, with TRBD1 matching 7 bases. Trimming removed 7 bases from V and 2 bases from J; junction bases left unmatched: 5. The CDR3 is 13 amino acids. Per the germline V gene, CDR1 is SGHRS and CDR2 is YFSETQ. CDR3 amino acids: CASYQGGNTEAFF. The CDR3 DNA reads TGCGCCAGCTACCAGGGGGGTAACACTGAAGCTTTCTTT.

Turning to this clonotype: This could be a read error, since a much larger clone is one nucleotide away. The conserved phenylalanine or tryptophan is not found at the CDR3 terminus, so this likely reflects a read error. This chain uses TRBV20-1 with TRBJ2-5; 14 bases align to TRBD2. After removal of 3 bases from V and 1 base from J, the junction contained 1 base not matched to a gene. The CDR3 spans 15 residues. CDR1 is DFQATT, CDR2 SNEGSKA, per germline (reference sequence). Here the CDR3 DNA reads TGCAGTGCTAGCGGGACTAGCGGGAGCCAAGAGACCCAGTACTGC. As protein: CSASGTSGSQETQYC.